This T cell receptor (beta chain) is drawn from a study of cytomegalovirus exposure and HLA in healthy donors (dated by TCRdb to about 2017). Regarding the research as a whole: According to an earlier analysis of 587 of the donors, 200 million or so T cells yielded 90 million to 130 million unique TCR beta sequences and approximately 280 Gb of sequence data. Approximately 330 gigabases of sequencing data and approximately 91 million unique TCR sequences made up an early release that covered some 640 HLA-typed donors. Of the approximately 400 genotyped donors, about 80% fell in the genetic ancestry cluster associated with self-reported Caucasian donors. The study aimed to test whether signatures of past pathogen exposure could be identified by cataloging public T cell receptors. Using immunosequencing, the study profiled T cell repertoires from fewer than 850 subjects and related those repertoires to cytomegalovirus serostatus. Besides the first cohort of approximately 670 subjects, a separate validation cohort made up of around 120 different subjects was used. To predict cytomegalovirus infection status, the study brought together high-throughput TCR immunosequencing, statistical association of individual TCRs with disease status, and machine learning. A later analysis re-examined previously published TCR beta repertoires from just over 650 donors and added high-resolution HLA genotyping to investigate patterns of TCR occurrence. Rather than using new phenotypic data, the later analysis identified candidate immune exposures from TCR beta sequences and from how often those sequences occurred across donors. To decide whether each TCR beta V gene segment behaved as functional or pseudogenic, an earlier analysis of some 580 of the donors relied on high-throughput TCR beta sequencing. Donor age, sex, ethnicity and CMV serostatus were compiled together with the repertoire data. A later genetic analysis used genome-wide SNP genotypes for about 65% of the 666 donors, treating that subset as a discovery cohort. All discovery cohort repertoires had been generated using a single sequencing platform. Class I and class II HLA loci were covered by the typing at four-digit resolution. The number of typed donors differed by locus: 629-630 for A, B, C, DRB1 and DQB1; roughly 510 for DQA1; 600 to 610 for DPA1; and about 470 for DPB1. Roughly 5 DR-DQ haplotypes were handled as single units for association and clustering because linkage in the cohort was strong. Among a few hundred genotyped donors of the cohort, an average of 235,054 unique TCR beta nucleotide sequences were sequenced per donor, roughly 18% of them non-productive. Overall results and qualifications from the work: The study listed 164 TCR beta chains as associated with cytomegalovirus. A later analysis associated around 16,000 TCR beta sequences with specific HLA alleles at a false discovery rate of 0.05. Because HLA typing was unavailable for some donors at each locus, only the typed subset was used in association tests. A further reported finding was that TCR beta sequences accurately predicted the HLA-A and HLA-B alleles for most subjects in the first cohort. A later genetic analysis associated a missense DCLRE1C variant with V-gene and J-gene trimming of TCR beta chains, and an independent cohort replicated the association. Compared with the 666-donor mean, donors in an Asian-associated ancestry cluster had fewer N-insertions in productive TCRs, according to a later genetic analysis. The 87-base-pair reads could not distinguish some IMGT-functional V segments, including TRBV6-2 and TRBV6-3, so those segments were excluded. CMV serostatus was the only immune exposure information available for the cohort. While some public TCRs were present in many individuals, most TCR sequences turned up only very rarely across donors. In a later analysis, most CMV-associated TCR beta chains were found to appear HLA-restricted, with HLA associations seemingly driven largely by CMV exposure. The presence/absence analyses assumed that sequencing depth was roughly uniform across donors, and that assumption may not be true. Correlated functional status among segregating V segments might be attributable to linkage disequilibrium, but an unknown experimental factor could not be ruled out. A few of the identified cytomegalovirus-associated TCR beta chains were confirmed in vitro to be specific for cytomegalovirus antigens. Only TCR beta chains were sequenced in this cohort, and the absence of alpha or paired-chain data limited detectable features. Compared with equally common non-associated chains, HLA-associated TCR beta chains in a later analysis were more clonally expanded and had lower generation probabilities. The classifier was reported to diagnose cytomegalovirus status with high specificity and sensitivity in both the original and validation cohorts. According to the authors, the approach could potentially be generalized to other disease states and immunological phenotypes. According to a later analysis, TCR association rates differed among HLA loci, with DRB1 alleles showing the most associated TCRs and HLA-C alleles showing the fewest. Because counts were too low, 15 or so rarely observed V segments, including chromosome 9 orphons, were excluded from the earlier analysis of some 540 of the donors. When HLA alleles, especially DR and DQ, strongly co-occurred, TCR associations were difficult to assign to individual alleles. A later analysis reported that several top co-occurrence clusters appeared linked to parvovirus B19, influenza, CMV and Epstein-Barr virus. In an earlier analysis of some 640 of the donors, most TCR beta V segments were observed in productive rearrangements about 90% or about 30% of the time, broadly matching IMGT annotations. The sequencing pipeline was judged likely to have produced a cluster of highly shared sequence variants as a technical artifact.

As concerns this clone: This clone's antigen is unknown. Base qualities are missing; no much larger clone stands one base away.

Library construction relied on the immunoSEQ multiplex PCR assay. For the multiplex PCR, a mixture combining 60 forward primers for TCR Vbeta segments and 13 reverse primers for TCR Jbeta segments was used. The CDR3 region of rearranged TCR beta genes was amplified from genomic DNA with a multiplex PCR assay. The Illumina HiSeq System was used to sequence the amplified TCR beta libraries as 87-base-pair reads. From the authors' description of their analysis: A later analysis counted tens of millions of unique TCR beta chains across the 640 or so repertoires, and approximately 11 million of these chains were shared by at least two donors. A nearest-neighbor algorithm error-corrected the raw reads and collapsed the reads into unique sequences, merging closely related sequences to remove PCR and sequencing errors. Alignment of CDR3 sequences to IMGT reference sequences was used to assign V, D and J gene segments. For a sequence to be retained, a match of at least six nucleotides was required to both a V gene segment and a J gene segment. Rearrangements were called productive when the CDR3 lacked stop codons and stayed in frame with V and J; all others were non-productive. CDR3 was defined according to IMGT convention as the region running from the second conserved V-encoded cysteine to the conserved J-encoded phenylalanine. The earlier analysis of about 530 of the donors excluded any sequence lacking an unambiguous match to a single V gene segment. In an earlier analysis of approximately 560 of the donors, a V segment was called functional when productive rearrangements were above 56.7%, and segregating when the standard deviation between donors exceeded 5%. A statistical classification framework was built for diagnosing cytomegalovirus status from the catalog of TCR beta chain sequences. In a later analysis, V and J genes were assigned by comparing TCR nucleotide sequences against IMGT/GENE-DB human TR gene sequences. The TCRdist pipeline was used in a later analysis to assign CDR3 sequences and most-parsimonious VDJ recombination scenarios. In a later analysis, each TCR beta chain was defined by its CDR3 amino acid sequence together with its V-gene family, and reads without a unique V-gene family were excluded. A later analysis removed 500 to 650 highly shared, low-generation-probability nucleotide sequences to deal with suspected cross-contamination and a sequencing artifact. In a later analysis, a clonal expansion index was calculated for each public chain from normalized within-repertoire ranks of inferred template counts. In a later analysis, generation probabilities were computed using a VDJ recombination model fitted to out-of-frame rearrangements, and the results were checked against IGoR. In a later analysis, TCR-TCR, TCR-HLA and TCR-CMV co-occurrence was scored with hypergeometric tests, and a repertoire-size bias correction was applied to TCR pairs. In a later analysis, false discovery rates were estimated by permuting HLA or CMV assignments 20 times. In a later analysis, co-occurring TCRs were grouped using DBSCAN, and TCRdist sequence similarity was added for clustering within HLA-allele-positive subsets. Repertoires with fewer than 30,000 or more than 120,000 public chains were left out of co-occurrence clustering, as were roughly five repertoires with anomalous nucleotide sharing. TCRdb took this table from immuneACCESS and kept in-frame rearrangements with V and J called. Such tables lack part of the clones; where checked against another copy, unresolved V genes explain under half of the gap, and the rest is unexplained. Clone size and V and J calls were adopted from that table, with D and trimming inferred from the DNA. The table for this sample lists 150,000 to 180,000 clones; more than 70% of them were counted only once. The top ten constitute roughly 5.3% of the sample.

The cohort was made up of around 720 healthy bone marrow donors. Cohort members were all nominally healthy when sampled, although unrecorded immune exposures were likely present. The donor tested CMV seropositive and was one of the 289 seropositive cohort members. Each donor provided a peripheral blood sample, and peripheral blood mononuclear cells were used for TCR beta sequencing. The Qiagen DNeasy Blood Extraction Kit was used to extract genomic DNA from the blood cell samples. Including the terminal cysteine and phenylalanine, the CDR3 comprises 14 residues. The entry retains the CDR3 DNA only, 42 bases that are in frame from base 1. V lost 0 bases and J lost 15 bases; the stretch between them is 18 bases long. CDR1 and CDR2, looked up from the germline V gene (reference sequence), are PRHDT and FYEKMQ.

Rearrangement joined TRBV13 to TRBJ2-1; TRBD2 might be the D gene, on 6 matching bases. The sample consisted of PBMCs. The receptor was derived from a woman in her thirties or forties in good health and CMV-seropositive. CDR3 sequence: CASSLGDSGATRFF. The nucleotide sequence is given as TGTGCCAGCAGCTTAGGCGATAGCGGAGCCACCCGGTTCTTC.